The clone carrying this T cell receptor beta chain has a handful of counts. The antigen remains unidentified. Germline assignment: CDR1 SGHRS and CDR2 YFSETQ. This CDR3 comprises 15 residues. Trimming took off 2 bases at V and 0 bases at J, with 12 bases between the two ends. RNA transcripts provided the source from which TCR beta CDR3 regions were amplified. The study used the HTBI primer set for a first-round RT-PCR of the TCR CDR3. TCRdb independently ran MiXCR on the multiplex PCR reads; one entry per CDR3 protein. The table records about 610,000 distinct CDR3 sequences, roughly 14% of them present only once. This specimen comes from a study of T cells in Graves' hyperthyroidism and ophthalmopathy. Study-wide points: Peripheral blood also featured most of the thyroid clonotypes expanded above 0.001.

Sequencing was done on a sample of blood. The receptor's source is a woman in her forties with Graves' ophthalmopathy. V gene TRBV5-1 combines with J gene TRBJ2-7; D not certain. The CDR3 sequence: CASSFELESSYEQYF. CDR3 sequence (DNA): TGCGCCAGCAGCTTCGAACTTGAATCCTCCTACGAGCAGTACTTC.